Below, 25 T cell receptor beta chains from the same sample are listed, as sequenced in a study of control samples from healthy donors and cancer patients. Method: immunoSEQ multiplex PCR; TCRdb's copy keeps in-frame clones and lacks some. The sample has roughly 100,000 clones, around nine tenths seen once; the top ten hold approximately 3%. Sequencing was performed on blood. These receptor sequences come from a human donor in good health. The donor label of this sample is uncertain.

The chain joins TRBV28 to TRBJ1-5; D uncertain. There are 14 residues in the CDR3. Trimming shortened V by 6 bases and J by 5 bases, and 14 bases separated the two germline ends. The V gene's germline CDR1 is MDHEN and CDR2 SYDVKM. The DNA for the CDR3 is TGTGCCAGCAGCCGGCGAGCGAACCATCAGCCCCAGCATTTT. Its protein is CASSRRANHQPQHF. The full variable domain, rest sourced from reference TRBV28 and TRBJ1-5, is DVKVTQSSRYLVKRTGEKVFLECVQDMDHENMFWYRQDPGLGLRLIYFSYDVKMKEKGDIPEGYSVSREKKERFSLILESASTNQTSMYLCASSRRANHQPQHFGDGTRLSIL.

V gene TRBV4-3 combines with J gene TRBJ2-2; D gene unclear. The CDR3 loop spans 16 amino acids. The ends were cut back, 1 base at V and 0 bases at J, with 9 bases in the middle. The germline CDR1 and CDR2 sequences are LGHNA and YSLEER. The CDR3 sequence: CASSQGGRTNTGELFF. CDR3 sequence (DNA): TGCGCCAGCAGCCAAGGTGGCAGGACGAACACCGGGGAGCTGTTTTTT.

J is TRBJ2-7 and V is TRBV7-8, with 9 bases fitting TRBD1. The length of the CDR3 is 14 residues. With 5 bases clipped from V and 5 bases from J, the junction kept 7 bases outside the gene matches. Germline V lookup: CDR1 SGHVS, CDR2 FQNEAQ. The CDR3, as DNA: TGTGCCAGCAGCCCTCCGGGACAGGGAAACGAGCAGTACTTC. It codes for CASSPPGQGNEQYF.

The chain employs TRBV10-1 and TRBJ2-3; 8 bases agree with TRBD2. V trimming: 6 bases; J trimming: 2 bases; junction bases outside the gene matches: 4. This CDR3 region has 14 residues. In germline, CDR1 is WNHNN, CDR2 SYGVQD (reference sequence). The DNA for the CDR3 is TGCGCCAGCAGCCAGACTAGCGTCACAGATACGCAGTATTTT. It yields the protein CASSQTSVTDTQYF.

The chain links TRBV4-3 to TRBJ1-3; D is possibly TRBD1 (5 bases). Germline V CDR1 and CDR2: LGHNA, YSLEER. Trimming left V 0 bases short and J 3 bases short, with 9 bases between. The CDR3 spans 15 residues. The CDR3 reads CASSQDGGGGNTIYF. The DNA of the CDR3 is TGCGCCAGCAGCCAAGATGGGGGGGGTGGAAACACCATATATTTT.

The V and J genes are TRBV6-2 or TRBV6-3 and TRBJ1-1; D gene uncertain. CDR3 size: 15 residues. CDR1 is MNHEY, CDR2 SVGEGT, per germline. The germline V and J ends were trimmed by 0 bases and 1 base, with 9 bases remaining between them. The CDR3 DNA is TGTGCCAGCAGTTACTCGAAGGATTGGAACACTGAAGCTTTCTTT. Protein product: CASSYSKDWNTEAFF.

V and J are TRBV19 and TRBJ1-2; D gene uncertain. The V gene lost 4 bases and the J gene lost 4 bases, with 19 bases spanning the gap. CDR3 length: 16 residues. The germline CDR1 and CDR2 sequences are LNHDA and SQIVND (reference sequence). The CDR3 bases are TGTGCCAGTAGTAAACTTTCTGGACGGATTTTCTATGGCTACACCTTC. Translation: CASSKLSGRIFYGYTF. The full variable domain, its missing parts supplied by reference TRBV19 and TRBJ1-2, is DGGITQSPKYLFRKEGQNVTLSCEQNLNHDAMYWYRQDPGQGLRLIYYSQIVNDFQKGDIAEGYSVSREKKESFPLTVTSAQKNPTAFYLCASSKLSGRIFYGYTFGSGTRLTVV.

The V gene is TRBV1, the J gene TRBJ2-5; TRBD2 is the table's D call, not checked against the DNA. TRBV1 is a known pseudogene. The CDR3 is made up of 15 amino acids. The CDR3 DNA follows: TGCACCAGCAGCCACAGCGGGGGGGCCACAGAGACCCAGTACTTC. It yields the protein CTSSHSGGATETQYF.

This clone was observed a single time. The V and J genes are TRBV4-2 and TRBJ1-4; D gene unclear. Trimming removed 1 base from V and 6 bases from J, with 12 bases in between. This CDR3 spans 15 amino acids. Per germline, CDR1 LGHNA and CDR2 YNFKEQ. The CDR3 DNA is TGTGCCAGCAGCCAAGCCCCGCAGGTATATGAAAAACTGTTTTTT. Translated, it gives CASSQAPQVYEKLFF.

V usage is TRBV6-6 and J usage is TRBJ1-5; D ambiguous. Trimming took 4 bases from V and 6 from J, leaving 10 bases between them. The germline gives CDR1 MNHNY, CDR2 SVGAGI (reference sequence). This CDR3 region has 13 residues. The CDR3 region is CASSSAWSQPQHF. For the CDR3, the DNA is TGTGCCAGCAGTTCGGCTTGGTCTCAGCCCCAGCATTTT.

The V and J genes are TRBV28 and TRBJ2-7, with D unclear. Germline assignment: CDR1 MDHEN and CDR2 SYDVKM. V was cut by 3 bases and J by 3 bases, with 3 bases left in between. The CDR3 has 11 residues. The CDR3 loop reads CASSLDYEQYF. The CDR3, as DNA: TGTGCCAGCAGTTTGGACTACGAGCAGTACTTC.

This clone was recorded once. The V and J genes are TRBV7-6 and TRBJ2-3; a weak D match, TRBD1 (6 bases). The CDR3 loop spans 16 amino acids. Trimming removed 1 base from V and 1 base from J, with 12 bases in between. In germline, CDR1 is SGHVS, CDR2 FNYEAQ. CDR3 bases: TGTGCCAGCAGCTTAGGGGCAGGGGTGCGCACAGATACGCAGTATTTT. It specifies CASSLGAGVRTDTQYF.

The table lists this clone with a few counts. The chain recombines TRBV18 with TRBJ1-6; no firm D call. CDR1 and CDR2 from the germline V gene are KGHSH and LQKENI. V lost 5 bases to trimming and J lost 5 bases, with 7 bases between them. CDR3 length: 13 amino acids. In DNA, the CDR3 is TGTGCCAGCTCAAAGGCGGATAATTCACCCCTCCACTTT. Translating gives CASSKADNSPLHF.

The chain couples TRBV7-8 to TRBJ2-7, with TRBD1 matching over 8 bases. This CDR3 comprises 15 residues. Germline V gene data show CDR1 as SGHVS and CDR2 as FQNEAQ. The ends lost 3 bases at V and 4 bases at J; junction bases unmatched: 8. The CDR3 reads CASSFTTGEVYEQYF. CDR3 coding DNA: TGTGCCAGCAGCTTTACGACAGGGGAAGTTTACGAGCAGTACTTC.

The chain employs TRBV21-1 and TRBJ2-5; the table assigns TRBD2, which was not confirmed against the DNA. TRBV21-1 is deemed a pseudogene. The CDR3 spans 14 residues. CDR3 DNA: TGTGCCAGCAGCAAAGGAGGGTACCAAGAGACCCAGTACTTC. Translated: CASSKGGYQETQYF.

The V gene is TRBV7-9, the J gene TRBJ2-7; 10 bases line up with TRBD1. V dropped 4 bases and J dropped 4; count of bases not matched to a gene: 19. The CDR3 contains 19 residues. Per the germline V gene, CDR1 is SEHNR and CDR2 is FQNEAQ (reference sequence). Here the CDR3 reads CASSSTPGQGTPRTYEQYV. The CDR3 coding sequence is TGTGCCAGCAGCTCAACCCCGGGACAGGGGACTCCAAGAACTTACGAGCAGTACGTC.

The chain recombines TRBV28 with TRBJ1-2; perhaps TRBD1 as D (5 bases). CDR1 and CDR2 from the germline V gene are MDHEN and SYDVKM. Trimming removed 3 bases from V and 7 bases from J, with 9 bases in between. The CDR3 has 12 residues. CDR3 loop: CASSFRVGGYTF. The CDR3 bases are TGTGCCAGCAGTTTCAGGGTCGGTGGCTACACCTTC.

The chain combines TRBV5-4 with TRBJ2-5; weak D call: TRBD2 (6 bases). V lost 0 bases to trimming and J lost 0 bases, with 12 bases between them. CDR3 size: 16 residues. CDR1 SGHNT and CDR2 YYREEE come from the germline V gene (reference sequence). For the CDR3, the DNA is TGTGCCAGCAGCTTGGGTAGCGGCCCGTACCAAGAGACCCAGTACTTC. Translation gives CASSLGSGPYQETQYF.

The J gene is TRBJ1-1, the V gene TRBV18; unclear D gene. Trimming left V 5 bases short and J 0 bases short, with 7 bases between. CDR3 size: 13 residues. From germline, CDR1 is KGHSH and CDR2 LQKENI. As DNA, the CDR3 is TGTGCCAGCTCATCTACAGTGAACACTGAAGCTTTCTTT. This translates into CASSSTVNTEAFF.

The chain uses TRBV6-5 and TRBJ1-5; 7 positions match TRBD1. V lost 6 bases, J lost 4 bases, and 3 bases stayed unmatched. The V gene's germline CDR1 is MNHEY and CDR2 SVGAGI. The CDR3 spans 13 residues. CDR3 amino acids: CASRGQSNQPQHF. The CDR3 bases are TGTGCCAGCAGGGGACAGTCTAATCAGCCCCAGCATTTT.

The rearrangement joins TRBV11-2 to TRBJ1-3; unclear D gene. This CDR3 contains 12 residues. Germline assignment: CDR1 SGHAT and CDR2 FQNNGV. The ends were cut back, 2 bases at V and 4 bases at J, with 3 bases in the middle. CDR3 loop: CASSLTGNTIYF. As DNA, the CDR3 is TGTGCCAGCAGCTTAACCGGAAACACCATATATTTT. The whole variable domain, remainder taken from reference TRBV11-2 and TRBJ1-3, is EAGVAQSPRYKIIEKRQSVAFWCNPISGHATLYWYQQILGQGPKLLIQFQNNGVVDDSQLPKDRFSAERLKGVDSTLKIQPAKLEDSAVYLCASSLTGNTIYFGEGSWLTVV.

The V gene is TRBV24-1, the J gene TRBJ2-1; D not resolved. CDR3 length equals 12 residues. Germline V gene sequence: CDR1 KGHDR, CDR2 SFDVKD. V dropped 4 bases and J dropped 8 bases, with 8 bases sitting between them. CDR3 protein: CATSESRDEQFF. CDR3 sequence (DNA): TGTGCCACCAGTGAAAGTAGGGATGAGCAGTTCTTC.

The genes are TRBV25-1 and TRBJ1-6, with D possibly being TRBD1 (5 bases). Per the germline V gene, CDR1 is MGHDK and CDR2 is SYGVNS. Between the trimmed V and J ends, which lost 6 bases and 8 bases, there was a span of 17 bases. CDR3 size: 15 residues. CDR3 in DNA: TGTGCCAGCAGCCGCGAGAGGGGAAGTTATTCACCCCTCCACTTT. As protein: CASSRERGSYSPLHF. Variable domain in full (rest from reference TRBV25-1 and TRBJ1-6): EADIYQTPRYLVIGTGKKITLECSQTMGHDKMYWYQQDPGMELHLIHYSYGVNSTEKGDLSSESTVSRIRTEHFPLTLESARPSHTSQYLCASSRERGSYSPLHFGNGTRLTVT.

This chain uses TRBV5-1 with TRBJ1-4; D uncertain. Germline V gene data show CDR1 as SGHRS and CDR2 as YFSETQ. Trimming removed 0 bases at V and 4 bases at J, with 13 bases between. The CDR3 runs 16 residues. The CDR3: CASSLVQRGNNEKLFF. In nucleotides, the CDR3 is TGCGCCAGCAGCTTGGTCCAACGTGGGAATAATGAAAAACTGTTTTTT. Full variable domain (rest looked up from reference TRBV5-1 and TRBJ1-4): KAGVTQTPRYLIKTRGQQVTLSCSPISGHRSVSWYQQTPGQGLQFLFEYFSETQRNKGNFPGRFSGRQFSNSRSEMNVSTLELGDSALYLCASSLVQRGNNEKLFFGSGTQLSVL.

This clone was detected only once. V is TRBV11-2 and J is TRBJ1-5; tentatively, D is TRBD1 (6 bases). The CDR3 has 14 residues. The V gene lost 5 bases and the J gene lost 1 base, with 9 bases spanning the gap. The germline V gene has CDR1 SGHAT and CDR2 FQNNGV. CDR3 sequence reads: CASSPGQSNQPQHF. For the CDR3, the DNA is TGTGCCAGCAGCCCGGGACAAAGCAATCAGCCCCAGCATTTT.